This passage covers 18 T cell receptor beta chains from one sample sequenced in a study of vaccination and CD4 T cells after COVID-19. No antigen has been identified for these receptors. Treatment noted: approximately nine-day PBMC culture with coronavirus spike peptide pools or control peptides (ViraFEST assay). Gathering of the CD4+ T cells, from the unexposed donor, took place before the COVID-19 pandemic (2011-2018). Cultured CD4+ T cell DNA underwent sequencing with the Oncomine TCR Beta short-read assay. One entry per CDR3 protein, called by TCRdb with MiXCR from the PCR reads. This sample has roughly 3,000 distinct CDR3 sequences, with 25% to 30% found just once. Source material: CD4+ T cells from blood, cultured in vitro. These receptors were collected from a human donor in good health.

This clonotype is termed medium-sized. This sequence joins TRBV2 and TRBJ1-5; D may be TRBD1 (6 bases). Germline V gene sequence: CDR1 SNHLY, CDR2 FYNNEI. The CDR3 loop spans 15 amino acids. V lost 6 bases and J 1 base, leaving 13 bases between the germline ends. CDR3 protein: CASSLRGDSNQPQHF. CDR3 DNA sequence: TGTGCCAGCAGCCTAAGGGGGGACAGCAATCAGCCCCAGCATTTT.

V usage is TRBV18 and J usage is TRBJ1-5; D gene unclear. Trimming stripped 6 bases from V and 4 bases from J, with 13 bases between. The CDR3 length is 14 residues. Germline V gene sequence: CDR1 KGHSH, CDR2 LQKENI. Here the CDR3 reads CASSPSGVNQPQHF. DNA of the CDR3: TGTGCCAGCTCGCCTAGCGGGGTGAATCAGCCCCAGCATTTT.

The gene calls are TRBV5-1 and TRBJ2-3; D gene ambiguous. V shed 0 bases and J shed 4 bases, with 9 bases lying between them. Germline V gene sequence: CDR1 SGHRS, CDR2 YFSETQ. This CDR3 region has 14 residues. CDR3: CASSLAQSSDTQYF. CDR3 coding DNA: TGCGCCAGCAGCTTGGCCCAATCCTCAGATACGCAGTATTTT.

The chain uses TRBV9 and TRBJ1-1, with D possibly matching TRBD1 (5 bases). Germline CDR1 SGDLS, CDR2 YYNGEE. The CDR3 has 11 residues. V was shortened by 0 bases and J by 10 bases, with 7 bases between the two germline ends. The CDR3 region has the DNA TGTGCCAGCAGCGTAGTCAGGGTAGCTTTCTTT. Protein sequence: CASSVVRVAFF.

This clonotype has a handful of counts. The chain couples TRBV11-2 to TRBJ1-6; 7 nucleotides line up with TRBD1. This CDR3 is 15 amino acids long. The V and J ends lost 5 bases and 4 bases, in that order; junction bases with no gene match: 5. CDR1 and CDR2 (germline): SGHAT, FQNNGV. Written as DNA, the CDR3 is TGTGCCAGCAGCCTGGGGACAGCGTATAATTCACCCCTCCACTTT. The encoded protein is CASSLGTAYNSPLHF.

This sequence joins TRBV18 and TRBJ2-7; D might be TRBD2 (6 bases). CDR3 size: 16 residues. The V end was cut by 3 bases, the J end by 7 bases, with 22 bases between. Germline-derived CDR1 and CDR2 are KGHSH and LQKENI. The CDR3 loop is CASSPNSGLVGGEQYF. Here the CDR3 DNA reads TGTGCCAGCTCACCGAACTCGGGACTGGTTGGAGGAGAGCAGTACTTC.

This clonotype showed up just a few times. V and J are TRBV28 and TRBJ2-4, with unresolved D. Germline V lookup: CDR1 MDHEN, CDR2 SYDVKM. V lost 4 bases to trimming and J lost 3 bases, with 16 bases between them. This CDR3 is 16 amino acids long. CDR3 nucleotide sequence: TGTGCCAGCAGTTGGTCGTACAGTACAGTCAAAAACATTCAGTACTTC. This codes for CASSWSYSTVKNIQYF. Combining the CDR3 with reference TRBV28 and TRBJ2-4 gives the whole variable domain DVKVTQSSRYLVKRTGEKVFLECVQDMDHENMFWYRQDPGLGLRLIYFSYDVKMKEKGDIPEGYSVSREKKERFSLILESASTNQTSMYLCASSWSYSTVKNIQYFGAGTRLSVL.

This clonotype was detected only a few times. For the CDR3, the DNA is TGTGCCAGCAGCTTAGGACTAGCGGGGAACTACGAGCAGTACTTC. Protein: CASSLGLAGNYEQYF. The gene calls are TRBV7-3 and TRBJ2-7; 12 nucleotides agree with TRBD2. V trimming: 2 bases; J trimming: 3 bases; junction bases outside the gene matches: 2. The germline CDR1 and CDR2 sequences are SGHTA and FQGTGA. This CDR3 region has 15 residues.

The V and J genes are TRBV12-3 or TRBV12-4 and TRBJ2-7, with TRBD1 matching over 9 bases. V was pared by 6 bases and J by 6 bases, with 9 bases of the junction left unmatched. The CDR3 covers 14 residues. CDR3 coding DNA: TGTGCCAGCAGCCGGACAGGGGAAAATGGCGAGCAGTACTTC. This codes for CASSRTGENGEQYF.

By proportion, this clonotype is medium-sized. The rearrangement links TRBV7-2 to TRBJ1-5; 7 bases fit TRBD1. The CDR3 length is 14 residues. The germline CDR1 and CDR2 sequences are SGHTA and FQGNSA. The ends lost 3 bases at V and 7 bases at J; junction bases unmatched: 6. The CDR3 loop is CASSLRQGYQPQHF. DNA for the CDR3: TGTGCCAGCAGCTTGAGACAGGGATACCAGCCCCAGCATTTT.

V usage is TRBV19 and J usage is TRBJ2-2, with D hard to call. Germline V gene lookup returns CDR1 LNHDA and CDR2 SQIVND (reference sequence). V was clipped by 4 bases and J by 0 bases, with 6 bases between them. The CDR3 runs to 14 residues. The CDR3, as DNA: TGTGCCAGTAGTAAAGGGACGAACACCGGGGAGCTGTTTTTT. As protein: CASSKGTNTGELFF.

This chain links TRBV27 with TRBJ2-7, with no clear D. The germline V gene has CDR1 MNHEY and CDR2 SMNVEV (reference sequence). The V end lost 4 bases, the J end lost 6 bases, and 7 bases lay between the germline ends. The CDR3 is made up of 11 amino acids. The CDR3 nucleotides are TGTGCCAGCAGTTCATGGGGCGAGCAGTACTTC. Protein sequence: CASSSWGEQYF.

V gene TRBV5-4 combines with J gene TRBJ2-5, with D maybe TRBD1 (5 bases). Per germline, CDR1 SGHNT and CDR2 YYREEE (reference sequence). The CDR3 contains 15 residues. Trimming shortened V by 0 bases and J by 2 bases, and 11 bases separated the two germline ends. CDR3: CASSLAGPGQETQYF. DNA for the CDR3: TGTGCCAGCAGCTTGGCCGGTCCAGGGCAAGAGACCCAGTACTTC.

This clonotype appeared a few times. The chain links TRBV29-1 to TRBJ2-7; 7 bases agree with TRBD1. Trimming removed 5 bases from V and 5 bases from J; junction bases left unmatched: 9. Germline lookup yields CDR1 SQVTM and CDR2 ANQGSEA. The CDR3 runs 13 residues. CDR3 amino acids: CSVSFRQGHEQYF. The CDR3 region has the DNA TGCAGCGTTAGCTTCAGACAGGGCCACGAGCAGTACTTC.

This clonotype was counted only a few times. This chain uses TRBV15 with TRBJ2-1, with 14 bases matching TRBD2. V shed 1 base, J shed 0 bases, and the junction held 8 bases outside the gene matches. CDR1 is LNHNV, CDR2 YYDKDF, per germline (reference sequence). The CDR3 loop spans 20 amino acids. The CDR3 nucleotides are TGTGCCACCAGCAGAGCCCGACTAGCGGGGGGGCCCCGCTCCTACAATGAGCAGTTCTTC. The encoded protein is CATSRARLAGGPRSYNEQFF.

The CDR3 sequence is CASSLSGQGTDTQYF. DNA of the CDR3: TGTGCCAGCAGCTTATCGGGACAGGGGACAGATACGCAGTATTTT. This chain joins TRBV7-2 and TRBJ2-3; 10 bases agree with TRBD1. Trimming at V came to 2 bases and at J to 3 bases, leaving 2 bases not matched to a gene. Germline loops: CDR1 SGHTA, CDR2 FQGNSA. The CDR3 spans 15 residues.

This clonotype was seen a handful of times. The genes are TRBV20-1 and TRBJ2-5, with 10 bases identical to TRBD2. CDR3 length: 15 residues. Trimming removed 3 bases from V and 0 bases from J; junction bases left unmatched: 4. The V gene's germline CDR1 is DFQATT and CDR2 SNEGSKA (reference sequence). The CDR3 nucleotides are TGCAGTGCTAGTGAGACTAGCGGGTACCAAGAGACCCAGTACTTC. As protein: CSASETSGYQETQYF.

This chain connects TRBV5-8 to TRBJ2-1; D may be TRBD2 (6 bases). Per germline, CDR1 SGHTS and CDR2 YDEGEE. With 7 bases removed from V and 8 bases from J, the gap between germline ends came to 19 bases. The CDR3 loop spans 14 amino acids. CDR3 sequence reads: CASEIAEPSDEQFF. CDR3 bases: TGTGCCAGCGAGATAGCGGAGCCTTCGGATGAGCAGTTCTTC. Filled out from reference TRBV5-8 and TRBJ2-1, the complete variable domain reads EAGVTQSPTHLIKTRGQQATLRCSPISGHTSVYWYQQALGLGLQFLLWYDEGEERNRGNFPPRFSGRQFPNYSSELNVNALELEDSALYLCASEIAEPSDEQFFGPGTRLTVL.